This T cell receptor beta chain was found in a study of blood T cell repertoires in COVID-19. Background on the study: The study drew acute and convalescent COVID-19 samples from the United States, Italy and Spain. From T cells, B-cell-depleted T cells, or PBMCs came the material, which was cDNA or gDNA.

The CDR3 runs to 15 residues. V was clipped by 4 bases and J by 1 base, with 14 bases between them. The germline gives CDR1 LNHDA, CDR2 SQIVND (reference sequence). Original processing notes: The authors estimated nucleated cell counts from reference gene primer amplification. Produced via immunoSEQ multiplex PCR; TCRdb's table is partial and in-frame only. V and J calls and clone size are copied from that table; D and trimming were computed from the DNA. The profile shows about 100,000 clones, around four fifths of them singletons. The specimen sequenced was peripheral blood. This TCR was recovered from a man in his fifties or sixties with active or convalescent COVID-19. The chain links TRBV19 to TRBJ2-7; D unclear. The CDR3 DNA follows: TGTGCCAGTAGTAGTGGGCCGGCAAGTTCCTACGAGCAGTACTTC. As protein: CASSSGPASSYEQYF.